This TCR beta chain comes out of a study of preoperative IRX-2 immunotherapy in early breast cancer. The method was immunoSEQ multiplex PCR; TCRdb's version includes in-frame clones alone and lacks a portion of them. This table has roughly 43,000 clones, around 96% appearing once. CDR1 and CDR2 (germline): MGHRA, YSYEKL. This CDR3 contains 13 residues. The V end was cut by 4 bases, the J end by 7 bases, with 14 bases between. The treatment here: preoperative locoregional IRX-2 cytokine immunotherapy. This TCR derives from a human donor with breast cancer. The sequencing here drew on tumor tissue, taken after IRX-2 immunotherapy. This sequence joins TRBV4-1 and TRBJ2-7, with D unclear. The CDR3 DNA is TGCGCCAGCAGCCGAGCCCCGAGGCTGGAGCAGTACTTC. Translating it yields CASSRAPRLEQYF.